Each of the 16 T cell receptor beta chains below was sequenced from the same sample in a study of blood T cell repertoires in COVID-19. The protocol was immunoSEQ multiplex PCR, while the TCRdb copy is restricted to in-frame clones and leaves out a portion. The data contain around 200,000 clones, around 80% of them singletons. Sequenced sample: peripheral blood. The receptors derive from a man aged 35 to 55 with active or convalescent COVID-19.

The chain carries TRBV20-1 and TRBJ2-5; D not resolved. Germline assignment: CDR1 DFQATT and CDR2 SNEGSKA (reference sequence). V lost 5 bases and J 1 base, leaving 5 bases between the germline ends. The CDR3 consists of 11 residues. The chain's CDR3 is CSAVSQETQYF. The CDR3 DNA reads TGCAGTGCTGTCAGCCAAGAGACCCAGTACTTC.

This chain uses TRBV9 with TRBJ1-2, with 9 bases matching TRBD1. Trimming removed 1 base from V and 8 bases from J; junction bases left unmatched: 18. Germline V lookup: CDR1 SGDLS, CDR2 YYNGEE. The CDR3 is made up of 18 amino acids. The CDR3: CASSVTLTGGVGGEGYTF. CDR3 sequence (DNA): TGTGCCAGCAGCGTAACCCTCACAGGGGGCGTGGGAGGGGAGGGCTACACCTTC.

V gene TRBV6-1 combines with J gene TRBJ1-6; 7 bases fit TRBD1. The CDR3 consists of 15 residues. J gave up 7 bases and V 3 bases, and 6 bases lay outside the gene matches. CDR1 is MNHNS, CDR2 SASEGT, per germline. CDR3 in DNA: TGTGCCAGCAGTGACCTTACAGGGGTAAATTCACCCCTCCACTTT. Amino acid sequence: CASSDLTGVNSPLHF.

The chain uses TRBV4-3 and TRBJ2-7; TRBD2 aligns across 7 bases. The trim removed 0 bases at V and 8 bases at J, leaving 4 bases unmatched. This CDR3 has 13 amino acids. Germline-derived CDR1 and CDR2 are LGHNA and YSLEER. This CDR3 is CASSQDLGLKQYF. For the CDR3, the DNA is TGCGCCAGCAGCCAAGACTTGGGACTAAAGCAGTACTTC.

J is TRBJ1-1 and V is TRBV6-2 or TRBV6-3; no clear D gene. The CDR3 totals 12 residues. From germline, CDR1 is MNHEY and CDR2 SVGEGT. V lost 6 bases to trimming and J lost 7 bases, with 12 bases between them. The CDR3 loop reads CASRYGGFEAFF. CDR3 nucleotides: TGTGCCAGCAGATACGGAGGTTTTGAAGCTTTCTTT.

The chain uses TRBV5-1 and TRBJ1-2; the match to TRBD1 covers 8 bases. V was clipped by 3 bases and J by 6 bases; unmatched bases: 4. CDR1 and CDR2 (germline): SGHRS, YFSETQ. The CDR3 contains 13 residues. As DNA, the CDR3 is TGCGCCAGCAGCTCGACAGGGGCAAATGGCTACACCTTC. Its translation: CASSSTGANGYTF.

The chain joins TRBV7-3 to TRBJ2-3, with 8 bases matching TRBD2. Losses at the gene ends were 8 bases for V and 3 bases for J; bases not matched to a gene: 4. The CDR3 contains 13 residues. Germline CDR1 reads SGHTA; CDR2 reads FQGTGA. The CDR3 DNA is TGTGCCAGCCGGGGGGGCGAGACAGATACGCAGTATTTT. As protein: CASRGGETDTQYF.

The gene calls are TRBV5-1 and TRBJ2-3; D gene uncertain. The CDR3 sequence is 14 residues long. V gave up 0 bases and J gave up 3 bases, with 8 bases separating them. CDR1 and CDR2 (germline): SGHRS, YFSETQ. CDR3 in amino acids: CASSLGLDTDTQYF. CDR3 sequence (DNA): TGCGCCAGCAGCTTGGGACTCGATACAGATACGCAGTATTTT.

CDR3 amino acids: CASSESLYGYTF. In DNA form, the CDR3 reads TGTGCCAGCAGTGAGTCCCTCTATGGCTACACCTTC. This chain connects TRBV2 to TRBJ1-2; D is uncertain. The CDR3 is 12 residues long. V was trimmed by 3 bases and J by 4 bases, leaving 6 bases between them. In germline, CDR1 is SNHLY, CDR2 FYNNEI.

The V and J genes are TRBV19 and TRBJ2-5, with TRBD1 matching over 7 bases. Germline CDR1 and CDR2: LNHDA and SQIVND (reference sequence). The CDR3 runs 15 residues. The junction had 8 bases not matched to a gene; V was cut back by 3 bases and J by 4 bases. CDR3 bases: TGTGCCAGTAGTATTGGGGACAGCTTCCGAGAGACCCAGTACTTC. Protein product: CASSIGDSFRETQYF. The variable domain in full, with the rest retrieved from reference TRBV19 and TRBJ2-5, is DGGITQSPKYLFRKEGQNVTLSCEQNLNHDAMYWYRQDPGQGLRLIYYSQIVNDFQKGDIAEGYSVSREKKESFPLTVTSAQKNPTAFYLCASSIGDSFRETQYFGPGTRLLVL.

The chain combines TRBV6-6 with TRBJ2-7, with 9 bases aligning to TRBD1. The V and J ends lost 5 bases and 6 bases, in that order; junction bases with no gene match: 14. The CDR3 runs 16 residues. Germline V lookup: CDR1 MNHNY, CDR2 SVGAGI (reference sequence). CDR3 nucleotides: TGTGCCAGCAGTAAGACTGGGGGACAGGGCACACCCGAGCAGTACTTC. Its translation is CASSKTGGQGTPEQYF.

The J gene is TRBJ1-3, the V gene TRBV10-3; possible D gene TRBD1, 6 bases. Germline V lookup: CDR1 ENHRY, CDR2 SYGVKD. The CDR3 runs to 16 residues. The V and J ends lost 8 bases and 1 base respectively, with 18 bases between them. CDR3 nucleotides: TGTGCCATCGGAGGCGGGGGGCAACTTTCTGGAAACACCATATATTTT. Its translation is CAIGGGGQLSGNTIYF.

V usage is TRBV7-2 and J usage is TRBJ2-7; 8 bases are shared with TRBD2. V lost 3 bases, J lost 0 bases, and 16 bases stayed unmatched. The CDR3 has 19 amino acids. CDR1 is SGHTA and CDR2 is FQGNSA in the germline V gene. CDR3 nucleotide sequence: TGTGCCAGCAGCTTGGGTTGGGATTTTAGCGGGGAAATCTCCTACGAGCAGTACTTC. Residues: CASSLGWDFSGEISYEQYF.

As DNA, the CDR3 is TGTGCCAGCAGTTTGCCTCCCGTCGGGACAGGCCTGAGGCCCCTCCACTTT. It specifies CASSLPPVGTGLRPLHF. The chain has TRBV27 and TRBJ1-6, with TRBD1 identical over 8 bases. The CDR3 sequence is 17 residues long. Losses at the gene ends were 3 bases for V and 13 bases for J; bases not matched to a gene: 17. CDR1 is MNHEY, CDR2 SMNVEV, per germline (reference sequence).

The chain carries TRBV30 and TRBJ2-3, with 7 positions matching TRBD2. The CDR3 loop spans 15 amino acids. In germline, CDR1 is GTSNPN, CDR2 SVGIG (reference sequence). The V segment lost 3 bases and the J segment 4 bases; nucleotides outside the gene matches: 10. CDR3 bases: TGTGCCTGGAGCTTAGGACTAGATCGCCCAGATACGCAGTATTTT. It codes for CAWSLGLDRPDTQYF.

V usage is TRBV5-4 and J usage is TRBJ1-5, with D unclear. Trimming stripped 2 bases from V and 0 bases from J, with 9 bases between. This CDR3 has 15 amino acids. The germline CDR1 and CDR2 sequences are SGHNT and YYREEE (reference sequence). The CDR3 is CASSFGGDSNQPQHF. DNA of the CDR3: TGTGCCAGCAGCTTTGGCGGGGATAGCAATCAGCCCCAGCATTTT.